Reported below is one T cell receptor beta chain. Its matching antigen is unknown. TCRdb reprocessed the 5' RACE reads; each CDR3 protein has one entry and no DNA is given. Its clone listing holds fewer than 550,000 distinct CDR3 sequences. The sample comes from a study of T cells expressing NK-cell markers. Turning to the study itself: It was sorted CD3+CD56+NKG2C+, CD3+CD56+NKG2C- and CD3+CD56-NKG2C+ T cells that supplied the TCR beta repertoires.

Study results and limitations: Whether expanded NKG2C+ T cell clones were HCMV specific stayed uncertain.

Per the germline V gene, CDR1 is MGHRA and CDR2 is YSYEKL. The CDR3 is made up of 17 amino acids. The rearrangement links TRBV4-1 to TRBJ2-3; TCRdb selects TRBD2, and the lack of DNA leaves this call unchecked. Sequencing was carried out using blood T cells: a sorted CD56 or NKG2C T cell subset, CD4+ or CD8+ T cells, or bulk PBMC T cells (not recorded which). This clonotype originated in a woman aged 45 to 65 in good health. The CDR3 sequence is CASSQEGAGGRTDTQYF.